The 27 T cell receptor beta chains below were found in one sample sequenced in a study of OX40 agonist ivuxolimab in advanced cancers. Libraries were prepared by immunoSEQ multiplex PCR; TCRdb keeps only in-frame clonotypes and omits some of them. The data contain about 110,000 clones, 90% of them singletons. Sequencing used CD4+ or CD8+ T cells sorted from blood, obtained in a trial of the OX40 agonist ivuxolimab. The receptors were sampled from an adult with an advanced solid tumor such as melanoma, head and neck, liver or kidney cancer.

J is TRBJ2-5 and V is TRBV19, with TRBD1 as a possible D gene (6 bases). The J call is uncertain, as TRBJ2-7 better fits the DNA end. CDR3 length: 14 amino acids. Germline CDR1 LNHDA, CDR2 SQIVND (reference sequence). CDR3 amino acids: CASSPRTDLYEQYF. The CDR3 nucleotides read TGTGCCAGTTCCCCCCGGACAGACTTATACGAGCAGTACTTC.

This chain joins TRBV9 and TRBJ1-3; the match to TRBD1 covers 7 bases. Per the germline V gene, CDR1 is SGDLS and CDR2 is YYNGEE. This CDR3 contains 16 residues. V lost 4 bases to trimming and J lost 7 bases; unmatched junction nucleotides: 14. CDR3 coding DNA: TGTGCCAGCAGCCCATTTAAGACAGGGTCTGTGAACACCATATATTTT. Translation gives CASSPFKTGSVNTIYF.

The rearrangement joins TRBV5-4 to TRBJ2-2; no clear D. The CDR3 length is 12 residues. V was trimmed by 0 bases and J by 4 bases, leaving 1 base between them. From germline, CDR1 is SGHNT and CDR2 YYREEE (reference sequence). This chain's CDR3 is CASSLATGELFF. The CDR3 DNA reads TGTGCCAGCAGCTTGGCCACCGGGGAGCTGTTTTTT.

The chain joins TRBV9 to TRBJ1-2; the match to TRBD1 covers 10 bases. Germline V lookup: CDR1 SGDLS, CDR2 YYNGEE. Trimming cost V 3 bases and J 0 bases; bases outside gene matches: 2. The CDR3 extends over 15 amino acids. The CDR3 here is CASSGGTGANYGYTF. CDR3 in DNA: TGTGCCAGCAGCGGCGGGACAGGGGCTAACTATGGCTACACCTTC.

The CDR3 protein is CASRTGTSQETQYF. CDR3 sequence (DNA): TGTGCCAGCAGGACCGGGACTTCGCAAGAGACCCAGTACTTC. V usage is TRBV27 and J usage is TRBJ2-5, with D possibly matching TRBD2 (6 bases). Germline V gene lookup returns CDR1 MNHEY and CDR2 SMNVEV (reference sequence). The CDR3 loop spans 14 amino acids. Deletions cut 6 bases from V and 2 bases from J, with 13 bases between.

CDR3 protein: CASNSPGASHMNTEAFF. Written as DNA, the CDR3 is TGTGCCAGCAATTCCCCAGGGGCGTCGCATATGAACACTGAAGCTTTCTTT. The chain carries TRBV19 and TRBJ1-1; D might be TRBD1 (6 bases). This CDR3 contains 17 residues. V lost 9 bases and J 0 bases, leaving 23 bases between the germline ends. Germline V CDR1 and CDR2: LNHDA, SQIVND (reference sequence).

V and J are TRBV20-1 and TRBJ2-3; D unresolved. The CDR3 sequence is 10 residues long. V lost 3 bases, J lost 4 bases, and 2 bases lay in between. CDR1 and CDR2 from the germline V gene are DFQATT and SNEGSKA (reference sequence). The CDR3: CSARADTQYF. For the CDR3, the DNA is TGCAGTGCTAGGGCAGATACGCAGTATTTT.

V and J are TRBV9 and TRBJ2-3, with TRBD1 identical over 8 bases. CDR1 SGDLS and CDR2 YYNGEE come from the germline V gene. CDR3 length equals 15 residues. V lost 5 bases and J lost 5; bases outside the gene matches: 10. In DNA, the CDR3 is TGTGCCAGCAGTGGGCTCCAGGGGGCTATAGATACGCAGTATTTT. Its protein product is CASSGLQGAIDTQYF.

The chain recombines TRBV28 with TRBJ1-1, with no clear D. Germline loops: CDR1 MDHEN, CDR2 SYDVKM. V lost 6 bases and J 3 bases, leaving 5 bases between the germline ends. The CDR3 runs 11 residues. The CDR3 is CASSYHTEAFF. The CDR3 coding sequence is TGTGCCAGCAGCTACCACACTGAAGCTTTCTTT.

The V gene is TRBV5-5, the J gene TRBJ1-1, with 7 bases lining up with TRBD1. V trimming: 6 bases; J trimming: 1 base; junction bases outside the gene matches: 6. The CDR3 is made up of 14 amino acids. Germline V gene data show CDR1 as SGHKS and CDR2 as YYEKEE (reference sequence). The CDR3: CASNPGTANTEAFF. Written as DNA, the CDR3 is TGTGCCAGCAACCCAGGGACAGCGAACACTGAAGCTTTCTTT.

The V gene is TRBV29-1, the J gene TRBJ2-4; tentatively, D is TRBD1 or TRBD2 (5 bases each). In germline, CDR1 is SQVTM, CDR2 ANQGSEA. This CDR3 spans 17 amino acids. The V and J ends lost 0 bases and 0 bases respectively, with 15 bases between them. The CDR3 DNA reads as TGCAGCGTTGAAGAACGTAGGGACGGGCTAGCCAAAAACATTCAGTACTTC. Translating gives CSVEERRDGLAKNIQYF.

The chain combines TRBV30 with TRBJ1-1; D might be TRBD1 (5 bases). Looked up from germline, CDR1 is GTSNPN and CDR2 is SVGIG (reference sequence). The CDR3 consists of 11 residues. The CDR3 spells CGGNRNTEAFF. The CDR3 DNA sequence: TGTGGGGGGAACAGGAACACTGAAGCTTTCTTT.

This sequence joins TRBV29-1 and TRBJ2-5; the D gene is possibly TRBD2 (6 bases). In germline, CDR1 is SQVTM, CDR2 ANQGSEA. The CDR3 consists of 23 residues. V was clipped by 5 bases and J by 2 bases, with 42 bases between them. CDR3 DNA: TGCAGCGTTTCGGGGTGGATGGGCCAAACCGTCCCTCCAACCGGGGGAAGTCAAGAGACCCAGTACTTC. It encodes CSVSGWMGQTVPPTGGSQETQYF.

The sample holds many counts of this clone. This chain connects TRBV6-5 to TRBJ2-7, with 7 bases that match TRBD2. Unmatched junction bases numbered 7, after V lost 2 bases and J lost 3 bases. This CDR3 spans 15 amino acids. CDR1 is MNHEY, CDR2 SVGAGI, per germline. CDR3 in amino acids: CASSYGGGEGYEQYF. The CDR3 DNA follows: TGTGCCAGCAGTTACGGGGGGGGAGAGGGCTACGAGCAGTACTTC.

This chain connects TRBV6-5 to TRBJ1-2; weak D call: TRBD1 (6 bases). The V gene lost 4 bases and the J gene lost 4 bases, with 16 bases spanning the gap. From germline, CDR1 is MNHEY and CDR2 SVGAGI. The CDR3 totals 15 residues. The CDR3 loop reads CASSFGLGQTYGYTF. CDR3 in DNA: TGTGCCAGCAGTTTTGGGCTGGGACAAACCTATGGCTACACCTTC.

The J gene is TRBJ1-6, the V gene TRBV30; 9 bases agree with TRBD1. Germline V lookup: CDR1 GTSNPN, CDR2 SVGIG (reference sequence). Trimming cost V 7 bases and J 9 bases; bases outside gene matches: 7. The CDR3 has 13 residues. The CDR3 here is CAYDGTGSSPLHF. DNA of the CDR3: TGTGCCTATGACGGGACAGGGAGTTCACCCCTCCACTTT.

This clone was recorded only once. The chain uses TRBV28 and TRBJ1-2, with TRBD1 matching over 9 bases. CDR1 is MDHEN, CDR2 SYDVKM, per germline. The ends lost 1 base at V and 1 base at J; junction bases unmatched: 1. The CDR3 totals 15 residues. The CDR3 here is CASSLSGQGNYGYTF. CDR3 DNA sequence: TGTGCCAGCAGTTTATCGGGACAGGGTAACTATGGCTACACCTTC.

As DNA, the CDR3 is TGTGCCAGCAGGCGACACACGGAGCTGTTTTTT. Residues: CASRRHTELFF. The chain carries TRBV27 and TRBJ2-2, with D uncertain. This CDR3 is 11 amino acids long. Germline CDR1 and CDR2: MNHEY and SMNVEV (reference sequence). Deletions cut 6 bases from V and 10 bases from J, with 9 bases between.

J is TRBJ1-6 and V is TRBV5-4, with a possible D match to TRBD1 (5 bases). V was cut by 4 bases and J by 2 bases, with 10 bases left in between. Germline V gene data show CDR1 as SGHNT and CDR2 as YYREEE (reference sequence). CDR3 length equals 15 residues. The CDR3 bases are TGTGCCAGCAGCCCTGGGGGTACCTATAATTCACCCCTCCACTTT. Translation gives CASSPGGTYNSPLHF.

This clone was found a few times. The chain is built from TRBV7-9 and TRBJ2-4, with 10 bases matching TRBD1. CDR1 SEHNR and CDR2 FQNEAQ come from the germline V gene (reference sequence). After removal of 0 bases from V and 8 bases from J, the junction contained 16 bases not matched to a gene. This CDR3 contains 19 residues. The CDR3 is CASSLAVLRDRGRLDIQYF. Here the CDR3 DNA reads TGTGCCAGCAGCTTAGCGGTCCTCCGGGACAGGGGACGATTGGACATTCAGTACTTC.

This chain links TRBV28 with TRBJ1-6; D is possibly TRBD1 (6 bases). The V end lost 8 bases, the J end lost 5 bases, and 16 bases lay between the germline ends. The CDR3 covers 15 residues. CDR1 and CDR2 (germline): MDHEN, SYDVKM. CDR3 DNA sequence: TGTGCCAGCGTTACGGGGGCCCTAAATAATTCACCCCTCCACTTT. This encodes CASVTGALNNSPLHF.

The chain links TRBV28 to TRBJ1-2; the D is unclear. CDR1 and CDR2 from the germline V gene are MDHEN and SYDVKM. Between the trimmed V and J ends, which lost 5 bases and 3 bases, there was a span of 7 bases. The CDR3 is made up of 12 amino acids. CDR3 in amino acids: CASSGLDYGYTF. The CDR3 nucleotides are TGTGCCAGCAGTGGACTTGACTATGGCTACACCTTC.

The chain carries TRBV30 and TRBJ1-6; D might be TRBD1 (6 bases). The CDR3 covers 14 residues. V was cut by 2 bases and J by 11 bases, with 16 bases left in between. Germline-derived CDR1 and CDR2 are GTSNPN and SVGIG (reference sequence). CDR3 in DNA: TGTGCCTGGAGTTTCCAGACAGGACGGACACCCCTCCACTTT. Its translation: CAWSFQTGRTPLHF.

The gene calls are TRBV7-2 and TRBJ1-1, with a tentative D call TRBD1 (5 bases). Germline CDR1 is SGHTA and CDR2 is FQGNSA. This CDR3 comprises 16 residues. V lost 6 bases and J 4 bases, leaving 21 bases between the germline ends. CDR3 in DNA: TGTGCCAGCAGGGGGCTTAGGCGGGGAAGTGGCACTGAAGCTTTCTTT. Protein product: CASRGLRRGSGTEAFF.

This chain connects TRBV6-1 to TRBJ1-2, with 10 bases fitting TRBD1. The CDR3 extends over 15 amino acids. After removal of 3 bases from V and 4 bases from J, the junction contained 5 bases not matched to a gene. CDR1 and CDR2 (germline): MNHNS, SASEGT. The CDR3, as DNA: TGTGCCAGCAGTGATGACAGGGGGCGCAGCTATGGCTACACCTTC. Protein product: CASSDDRGRSYGYTF.

As for this clone: At one end the junction does not follow the germline gene, possibly because of a read error. The same CDR3 arises from other DNA sequences in this sample as well. This chain joins TRBV29-1 and TRBJ2-7; D is perhaps TRBD2 (5 bases). The V gene's germline CDR1 is SQVTM and CDR2 ANQGSEA. The CDR3 runs 13 residues. The CDR3: CSVEGVSSYEQYF. DNA for the CDR3: TGTAGCGTTGAGGGTGTAAGCTCCTACGAGCAATACTTC.

The chain joins TRBV28 to TRBJ1-5, with 7 nucleotides matching TRBD1. With V trimmed by 7 bases and J by 0 bases, 9 bases remained unmatched. Germline V lookup: CDR1 MDHEN, CDR2 SYDVKM. The CDR3 loop spans 16 amino acids. The CDR3 spells CASNPTGIYSNQPQHF. For the CDR3, the DNA is TGTGCCAGCAACCCGACAGGGATTTATAGCAATCAGCCCCAGCATTTT.